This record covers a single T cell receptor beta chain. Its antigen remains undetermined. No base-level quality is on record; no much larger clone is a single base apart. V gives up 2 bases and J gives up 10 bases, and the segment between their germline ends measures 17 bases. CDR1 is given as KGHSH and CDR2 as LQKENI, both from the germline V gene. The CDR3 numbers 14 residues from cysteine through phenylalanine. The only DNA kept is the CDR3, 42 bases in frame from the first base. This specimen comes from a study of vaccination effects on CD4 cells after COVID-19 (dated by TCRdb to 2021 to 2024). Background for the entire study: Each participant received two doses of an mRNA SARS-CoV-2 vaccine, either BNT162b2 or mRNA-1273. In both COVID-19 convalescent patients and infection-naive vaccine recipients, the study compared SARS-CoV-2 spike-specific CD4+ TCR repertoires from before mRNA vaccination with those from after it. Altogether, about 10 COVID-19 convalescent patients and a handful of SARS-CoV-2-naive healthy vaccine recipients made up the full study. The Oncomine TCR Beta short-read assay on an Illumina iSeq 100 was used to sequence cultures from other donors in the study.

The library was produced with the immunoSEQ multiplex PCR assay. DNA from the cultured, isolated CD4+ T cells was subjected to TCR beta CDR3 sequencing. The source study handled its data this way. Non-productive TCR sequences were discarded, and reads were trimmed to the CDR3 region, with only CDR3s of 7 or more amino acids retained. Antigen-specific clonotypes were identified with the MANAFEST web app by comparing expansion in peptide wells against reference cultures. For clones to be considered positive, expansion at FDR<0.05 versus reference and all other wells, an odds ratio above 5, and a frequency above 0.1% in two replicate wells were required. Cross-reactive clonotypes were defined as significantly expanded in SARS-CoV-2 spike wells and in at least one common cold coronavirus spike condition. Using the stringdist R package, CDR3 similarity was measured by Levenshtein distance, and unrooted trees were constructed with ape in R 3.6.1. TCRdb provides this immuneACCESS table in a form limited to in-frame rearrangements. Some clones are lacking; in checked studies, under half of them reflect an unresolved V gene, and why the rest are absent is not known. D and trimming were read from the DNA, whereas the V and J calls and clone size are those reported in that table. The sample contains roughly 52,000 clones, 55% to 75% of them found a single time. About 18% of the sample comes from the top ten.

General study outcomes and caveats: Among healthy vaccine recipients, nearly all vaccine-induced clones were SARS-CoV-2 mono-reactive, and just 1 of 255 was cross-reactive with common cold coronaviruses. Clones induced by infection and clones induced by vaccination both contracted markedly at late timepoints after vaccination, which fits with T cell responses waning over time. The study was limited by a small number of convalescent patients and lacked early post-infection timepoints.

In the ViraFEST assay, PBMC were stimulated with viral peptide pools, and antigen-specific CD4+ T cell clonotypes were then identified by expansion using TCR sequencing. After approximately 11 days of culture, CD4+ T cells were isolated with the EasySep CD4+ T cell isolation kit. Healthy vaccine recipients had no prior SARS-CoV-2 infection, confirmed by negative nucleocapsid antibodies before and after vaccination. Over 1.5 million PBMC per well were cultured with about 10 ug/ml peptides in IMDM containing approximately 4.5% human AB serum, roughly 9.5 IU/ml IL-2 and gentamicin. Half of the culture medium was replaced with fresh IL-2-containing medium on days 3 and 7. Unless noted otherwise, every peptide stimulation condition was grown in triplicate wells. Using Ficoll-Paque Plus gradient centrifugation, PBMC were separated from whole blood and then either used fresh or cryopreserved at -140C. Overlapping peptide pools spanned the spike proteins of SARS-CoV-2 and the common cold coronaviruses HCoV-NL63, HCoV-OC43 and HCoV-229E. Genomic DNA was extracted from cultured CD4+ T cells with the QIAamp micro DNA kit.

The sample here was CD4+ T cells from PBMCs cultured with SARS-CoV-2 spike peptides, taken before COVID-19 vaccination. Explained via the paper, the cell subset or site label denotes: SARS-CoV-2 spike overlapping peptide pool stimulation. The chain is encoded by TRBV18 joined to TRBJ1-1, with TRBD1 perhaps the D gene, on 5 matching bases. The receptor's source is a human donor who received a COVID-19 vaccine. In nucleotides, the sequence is TGTGCCAGCTCACCAAGGGTTCAGGGCAATGGAGCTTTCTTT. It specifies CASSPRVQGNGAFF.